The entry that follows covers one TCR beta chain sequence. Antigen: not known. The data derive from a study of shared clonotypes between healthy human individuals. Study outcomes and limitations: Generation probability values for non-shared clonotypes were lower than those for clonotypes shared by all four donors.

Repertoires were generated with immunoSEQ multiplex PCR, while TCRdb's copy carries only in-frame clones and drops some. Of 2 million or so clones listed, 95% are singletons. The source of this sequence is a man younger than 35 in good health. Material: naive CD4+ T cells sorted from blood. The subset here: CD45RA+ positively selected.

The CDR3 loop is CASSPNQGDYGYTF. CDR3 DNA: TGTGCCAGTAGTCCCAATCAGGGGGACTATGGCTACACCTTC. This chain connects TRBV19 to TRBJ1-2; TRBD1 matches 7 bases. The V segment lost 5 bases and the J segment 3 bases; nucleotides outside the gene matches: 6. The CDR3 extends over 14 amino acids. Germline loops: CDR1 LNHDA, CDR2 SQIVND (reference sequence).